The 32 T cell receptor beta chains below all came from one sample that was sequenced in a study of regulatory T cells in long-lasting Graves disease. Time point reported: newly diagnosed GD, antithyroid drugs for less than 3 months. The TCR library was made from RNA extracted from PBMCs. iRepertoire HTBI primers and Arm-PCR of CDR3 regions built TCR beta libraries. One entry per CDR3 protein, called by TCRdb with MiXCR from the multiplex PCR reads. The repertoire holds fewer than 400,000 distinct CDR3 sequences, with approximately 20% as singletons. The source material was peripheral blood mononuclear cells (PBMCs), sampled at new diagnosis, from a patient treated with antithyroid drugs. The receptors were sampled from a female donor with Graves disease.

This clonotype was found many times. The DNA is left out, because the CDR3 cannot be placed on it with certainty; the CDR3 is given as TCRdb lists it. V usage is TRBV28 and J usage is TRBJ1-5; TRBD1, as called in the table, went unchecked against the DNA. From its first to its last residue, the CDR3 has 14 amino acids. In germline, CDR1 is MDHEN, CDR2 SYDVKM. CDR3: CASSSSTGTQPQHF.

This clonotype was seen only a few times. The chain has TRBV5-1 and TRBJ2-5, with a tentative D call TRBD2 (6 bases). Germline CDR1 reads SGHRS; CDR2 reads YFSETQ. V was cut by 9 bases and J by 5 bases, with 17 bases left in between. This CDR3 has 13 residues. CDR3 residues: CATSRGALETQYF. The CDR3 nucleotides read TGCGCCACCTCCCGCGGGGCCTTGGAGACCCAGTACTTC.

There are many counts of this clonotype. This chain joins TRBV5-1 and TRBJ2-7; D tentatively fits TRBD1 or TRBD2 (5 bases each). The CDR3 length is 15 residues. Trimming removed 2 bases from V and 2 bases from J, with 14 bases in between. Germline V gene lookup returns CDR1 SGHRS and CDR2 YFSETQ. CDR3 in DNA: TGCGCCAGCAGCTTCGGGACCAGCTCACCCTACGAGCAGTACTTC. Translating it yields CASSFGTSSPYEQYF. The whole variable domain, remainder taken from reference TRBV5-1 and TRBJ2-7, is KAGVTQTPRYLIKTRGQQVTLSCSPISGHRSVSWYQQTPGQGLQFLFEYFSETQRNKGNFPGRFSGRQFSNSRSEMNVSTLELGDSALYLCASSFGTSSPYEQYFGPGTRLTVT.

This clonotype was found a few times. The chain uses TRBV19 and TRBJ1-5, with a weak D call TRBD1 (6 bases). CDR3 length: 16 residues. Germline V gene lookup returns CDR1 LNHDA and CDR2 SQIVND (reference sequence). The ends were cut back, 3 bases at V and 1 base at J, with 13 bases in the middle. This CDR3 reads CASSITGIISNQPQHF. In DNA, the CDR3 is TGTGCCAGTAGTATTACAGGGATTATCAGCAATCAGCCCCAGCATTTT.

The chain uses TRBV6-5 and TRBJ1-5, with 8 bases fitting TRBD1. Germline loops: CDR1 MNHEY, CDR2 SVGAGI. The CDR3 has 19 residues. Trimming removed 0 bases from V and 0 bases from J; junction bases left unmatched: 10. Here the CDR3 reads CASSYSTGTGLYSNQPQHF. In DNA form, the CDR3 reads TGTGCCAGCAGTTACTCAACCGGGACAGGCCTTTATAGCAATCAGCCCCAGCATTTT.

This clonotype was seen at least ten times. V is TRBV20-1 and J is TRBJ1-1; 7 nucleotides line up with TRBD1. Germline CDR1 reads DFQATT; CDR2 reads SNEGSKA (reference sequence). Trimming cost V 6 bases and J 0 bases; bases outside gene matches: 7. The CDR3 runs to 14 residues. The CDR3, as DNA: TGCAGTGCCCGACAGGGATCGATGAACACTGAAGCTTTCTTT. Amino acid sequence: CSARQGSMNTEAFF.

This clonotype showed up just a few times. V is TRBV27 and J is TRBJ1-2, with TRBD1 matching over 7 bases. The junction had 8 bases not matched to a gene; V was cut back by 0 bases and J by 4 bases. This CDR3 is built from 16 residues. The germline gives CDR1 MNHEY, CDR2 SMNVEV (reference sequence). The CDR3 DNA reads TGTGCCAGCAGTTTATCCCAGGGGGAAGGGGGCTATGGCTACACCTTC. Protein product: CASSLSQGEGGYGYTF.

In its sample, this clonotype was seen many times. The gene calls are TRBV28 and TRBJ2-6; D not resolved. The CDR3 has 18 amino acids. The V end lost 5 bases, the J end lost 2 bases, and 19 bases lay between the germline ends. In germline, CDR1 is MDHEN, CDR2 SYDVKM. CDR3 sequence reads: CASSLLKSSKTGANVLTF. DNA for the CDR3: TGTGCCAGCAGTCTCCTCAAATCCTCAAAAACTGGGGCCAACGTCCTGACTTTC.

This clonotype has a count of ten or more. The genes are TRBV20-1 and TRBJ2-5, with 12 bases identical to TRBD2. The trim removed 0 bases at V and 4 bases at J, leaving 6 bases unmatched. This CDR3 is 16 amino acids long. Germline CDR1 DFQATT, CDR2 SNEGSKA (reference sequence). The CDR3 sequence: CSARDASGRVGETQYF. The CDR3 DNA is TGCAGTGCTAGAGATGCTAGCGGGAGGGTGGGAGAGACCCAGTACTTC.

V gene TRBV5-1 combines with J gene TRBJ2-1; the D gene is possibly TRBD1 (6 bases). Germline CDR1 and CDR2: SGHRS and YFSETQ. The V gene lost 0 bases and the J gene lost 6 bases, with 16 bases spanning the gap. The CDR3 is 16 residues long. The CDR3 coding sequence is TGCGCCAGCAGCTTGGGGGGGCTAGCTAACCTCAATGAGCAGTTCTTC. The encoded protein is CASSLGGLANLNEQFF.

The chain combines TRBV12-3 or TRBV12-4 with TRBJ2-5; the match to TRBD2 covers 9 bases. J was trimmed by 5 bases and V by 4 bases; bases with no gene match: 5. The length of the CDR3 is 14 residues. Here the CDR3 reads CASSSGSGSETQYF. The CDR3 DNA reads as TGTGCCAGCAGTTCAGGTAGCGGGAGCGAGACCCAGTACTTC.

The chain combines TRBV2 with TRBJ2-7, with D possibly TRBD1 on 6 matching bases. Trimming removed 6 bases from V and 4 bases from J, with 22 bases in between. From germline, CDR1 is SNHLY and CDR2 FYNNEI. The CDR3 spans 16 residues. The chain's CDR3 is CASRNWGQAGIYEQYF. The CDR3 nucleotides read TGTGCCAGCAGGAACTGGGGGCAGGCTGGGATATACGAGCAGTACTTC. Combining the CDR3 with reference TRBV2 and TRBJ2-7 gives the whole variable domain EPEVTQTPSHQVTQMGQEVILRCVPISNHLYFYWYRQILGQKVEFLVSFYNNEISEKSEIFDDQFSVERPDGSNFTLKIRSTKLEDSAMYFCASRNWGQAGIYEQYFGPGTRLTVT.

This clonotype was seen repeatedly, ten times or more. The chain carries TRBV10-2 and TRBJ1-5; D ambiguous. Trimming removed 5 bases at V and 3 bases at J, with 11 bases between. CDR1 is WSHSY, CDR2 SAAADI, per germline. The CDR3 length is 14 residues. CDR3 amino acids: CASSLHSNNQPQHF. The CDR3 DNA follows: TGCGCCAGCAGTTTACATAGCAACAATCAGCCCCAGCATTTT.

The table lists this clonotype with a few counts. The chain carries TRBV18 and TRBJ1-2; TRBD1 might be the D (5 bases). V gave up 3 bases and J gave up 4 bases, with 12 bases separating them. This CDR3 contains 14 residues. Germline V gives CDR1 KGHSH, CDR2 LQKENI. In DNA, the CDR3 is TGTGCCAGCTCACCTCAGCGGGACTCCTATGGCTACACCTTC. This gives the protein CASSPQRDSYGYTF.

V usage is TRBV9 and J usage is TRBJ1-6, with D possibly being TRBD1 (6 bases). Germline loops: CDR1 SGDLS, CDR2 YYNGEE. The CDR3 consists of 13 residues. V was clipped by 3 bases and J by 12 bases, with 13 bases between them. CDR3 protein: CASSEGVEGPLHF. CDR3 nucleotides: TGTGCCAGCAGCGAGGGGGTAGAGGGACCCCTCCACTTT.

This clonotype was detected many times. This sequence joins TRBV5-1 and TRBJ2-1; weak D call: TRBD2 (7 bases). CDR1 SGHRS and CDR2 YFSETQ come from the germline V gene. V shed 5 bases and J shed 7 bases, with 13 bases lying between them. The CDR3 contains 13 residues. The CDR3 protein is CASSTRGGNEQFF. The CDR3 region has the DNA TGCGCCAGCAGTACGAGGGGGGGAAATGAGCAGTTCTTC.

This clonotype has at least ten counts. The chain links TRBV30 to TRBJ1-2; TRBD1 matches 7 bases. The J segment lost 7 bases and the V segment lost 6 bases, leaving 8 bases of the junction unmatched. Germline values: CDR1 GTSNPN, CDR2 SVGIG (reference sequence). This CDR3 is 12 amino acids long. The CDR3 nucleotides are TGTGCCTGCCTTACAGGGGCGGCTGGCTACACCTTC. It encodes CACLTGAAGYTF. The full variable domain, rest sourced from reference TRBV30 and TRBJ1-2, is SQTIHQWPATLVQPVGSPLSLECTVEGTSNPNLYWYRQAAGRGLQLLFYSVGIGQISSEVPQNLSASRPQDRQFILSSKKLLLSDSGFYLCACLTGAAGYTFGSGTRLTVV.

This clonotype was seen repeatedly, ten times or more. The chain links TRBV27 to TRBJ2-7, with TRBD2 matching 9 bases. There are 13 residues in the CDR3. The V segment lost 6 bases and the J segment 2 bases; nucleotides outside the gene matches: 2. Germline assignment: CDR1 MNHEY and CDR2 SMNVEV (reference sequence). CDR3 sequence reads: CASRASGAYEQYF. The CDR3 nucleotides read TGTGCCAGCAGAGCTAGCGGGGCCTACGAGCAGTACTTC.

The chain carries TRBV28 and TRBJ1-5; TRBD1 might be the D (6 bases). Deletions cut 7 bases from V and 4 bases from J, with 14 bases between. The CDR3 runs 14 residues. Per the germline V gene, CDR1 is MDHEN and CDR2 is SYDVKM. The CDR3 nucleotides read TGTGCCAGCATTAGTTCCCAGGGGAATCAGCCCCAGCATTTT. It codes for CASISSQGNQPQHF.

The V gene is TRBV20-1, the J gene TRBJ2-7; 11 nucleotides align to TRBD2. V trimming: 1 base; J trimming: 6 bases; junction bases outside the gene matches: 11. The CDR3 covers 16 residues. The V gene's germline CDR1 is DFQATT and CDR2 SNEGSKA (reference sequence). CDR3 nucleotide sequence: TGCAGTGCTAGAGGTCGCCCGGGACTAGCGGAGGGCGAGCAGTACTTC. Its translation: CSARGRPGLAEGEQYF.

This clonotype was detected ten times or more. This chain joins TRBV6-1 and TRBJ2-1; D perhaps matches TRBD1 (8 bases). The V and J ends lost 3 bases and 7 bases respectively, with 19 bases between them. There are 16 residues in the CDR3. Germline V gene sequence: CDR1 MNHNS, CDR2 SASEGT. The CDR3 region has the DNA TGTGCCAGCAGTGAGTACATACAGGGGGAGGGGAATGAGCAGTTCTTC. This codes for CASSEYIQGEGNEQFF.

The chain uses TRBV28 and TRBJ2-7; the D gene is possibly TRBD1 (6 bases). The CDR3 totals 14 residues. Trimming took off 2 bases at V and 2 bases at J, with 10 bases between the two ends. Per germline, CDR1 MDHEN and CDR2 SYDVKM. In DNA form, the CDR3 reads TGTGCCAGCAGTTTAGCAGGGGACGCCTACGAGCAGTACTTC. Translated, it gives CASSLAGDAYEQYF.

This clonotype was counted many times. The chain combines TRBV20-1 with TRBJ1-3; D unclear. The CDR3 covers 11 residues. Per the germline V gene, CDR1 is DFQATT and CDR2 is SNEGSKA (reference sequence). Trimming cost V 7 bases and J 3 bases, with 7 bases left between them. CDR3 in DNA: TGCAGTGTTTTCAGTGGAAACACCATATATTTT. As protein: CSVFSGNTIYF.

This clonotype has a count of ten or more. J is TRBJ2-2 and V is TRBV11-2, with D perhaps matching TRBD2 (6 bases). The CDR3 sequence is 18 residues long. The V and J ends lost 4 bases and 1 base respectively, with 19 bases between them. Germline CDR1 SGHAT, CDR2 FQNNGV. The CDR3: CASSSEWPYGGNTGELFF. CDR3 bases: TGTGCCAGCAGCTCCGAGTGGCCCTACGGGGGGAACACCGGGGAGCTGTTTTTT. Filled out from reference TRBV11-2 and TRBJ2-2, the complete variable domain reads EAGVAQSPRYKIIEKRQSVAFWCNPISGHATLYWYQQILGQGPKLLIQFQNNGVVDDSQLPKDRFSAERLKGVDSTLKIQPAKLEDSAVYLCASSSEWPYGGNTGELFFGEGSRLTVL.

This clonotype was detected many times. The chain joins TRBV28 to TRBJ2-5; 8 bases are shared with TRBD1. The CDR3 contains 15 residues. With 3 bases clipped from V and 4 bases from J, the junction kept 7 bases outside the gene matches. Germline CDR1 is MDHEN and CDR2 is SYDVKM. The DNA of the CDR3 is TGTGCCAGCAGTTTCCCGGACAGGGACATAGAGACCCAGTACTTC. Translating gives CASSFPDRDIETQYF.

This clonotype was detected many times. The chain combines TRBV12-3 or TRBV12-4 with TRBJ2-7; 8 nucleotides match TRBD1. Trimming at V came to 5 bases and at J to 0 bases, leaving 6 bases not matched to a gene. The CDR3 extends over 15 amino acids. The CDR3 protein is CASSPTGGDSYEQYF. CDR3 nucleotides: TGTGCCAGCAGTCCAACAGGGGGAGACTCCTACGAGCAGTACTTC.

J is TRBJ2-7 and V is TRBV11-2; D is unclear. V lost 2 bases and J 4 bases, leaving 15 bases between the germline ends. The CDR3 is 15 amino acids. CDR1 SGHAT and CDR2 FQNNGV come from the germline V gene. The CDR3 DNA follows: TGTGCCAGCAGCTTATATGCTATCGTACGGTACGAGCAGTACTTC. This gives the protein CASSLYAIVRYEQYF.

About this clonotype itself: A much bigger clone sits one base away, suggesting this may be a read error. The chain combines TRBV7-2 with TRBJ2-1, with 11 bases identical to TRBD1. V trimming: 5 bases; J trimming: 13 bases; junction bases outside the gene matches: 16. CDR1 is SGHTA, CDR2 FQGNSA, per germline. The CDR3 has 16 residues. The CDR3, as DNA: TGTGCCAGCAGCCAGATCGGACAGGGGGCGGGAGAGACCCAGTTCTTC. Encoded protein: CASSQIGQGAGETQFF.

Many counts were recorded for this clonotype. V gene TRBV7-6 combines with J gene TRBJ2-2; 9 bases agree with TRBD2. Germline assignment: CDR1 SGHVS and CDR2 FNYEAQ. The length of the CDR3 is 16 residues. V was clipped by 4 bases and J by 4 bases; unmatched bases: 7. In nucleotides, the CDR3 is TGTGCCAGCAGCTCCGAAGCGGGAGGAGTCACCGGGGAGCTGTTTTTT. Residues: CASSSEAGGVTGELFF.

This clonotype has at least ten counts. The rearrangement joins TRBV5-6 to TRBJ2-3, with 11 bases fitting TRBD2. Unmatched junction bases numbered 11, after V lost 3 bases and J lost 2 bases. The CDR3 runs 18 residues. Germline-derived CDR1 and CDR2 are SGHDT and YYEEEE. In nucleotides, the CDR3 is TGTGCCAGCAGCTCCTACTTGATGACTAGCGGGAACACAGATACGCAGTATTTT. It specifies CASSSYLMTSGNTDTQYF.

The sample holds many counts of this clonotype. This chain connects TRBV11-2 to TRBJ2-2; D is unresolved. Germline CDR1 SGHAT, CDR2 FQNNGV. CDR3 length: 11 amino acids. V gave up 3 bases and J gave up 8 bases, with 4 bases separating them. For the CDR3, the DNA is TGTGCCAGCAGCTTGGTGGGGGAGCTGTTTTTT. Encoded protein: CASSLVGELFF.

This clonotype showed up many times. The rearrangement uses TRBV28 and TRBJ2-7; D may be TRBD1 (6 bases). The CDR3 spans 14 residues. The germline CDR1 and CDR2 sequences are MDHEN and SYDVKM. Between the trimmed V and J ends, which lost 4 bases and 2 bases, there was a span of 12 bases. The CDR3: CASSYFRGTYEQYF. The CDR3 coding sequence is TGTGCCAGCAGTTATTTCAGGGGCACCTACGAGCAGTACTTC. The entire variable domain, with the rest obtained from reference TRBV28 and TRBJ2-7, is as follows: DVKVTQSSRYLVKRTGEKVFLECVQDMDHENMFWYRQDPGLGLRLIYFSYDVKMKEKGDIPEGYSVSREKKERFSLILESASTNQTSMYLCASSYFRGTYEQYFGPGTRLTVT.